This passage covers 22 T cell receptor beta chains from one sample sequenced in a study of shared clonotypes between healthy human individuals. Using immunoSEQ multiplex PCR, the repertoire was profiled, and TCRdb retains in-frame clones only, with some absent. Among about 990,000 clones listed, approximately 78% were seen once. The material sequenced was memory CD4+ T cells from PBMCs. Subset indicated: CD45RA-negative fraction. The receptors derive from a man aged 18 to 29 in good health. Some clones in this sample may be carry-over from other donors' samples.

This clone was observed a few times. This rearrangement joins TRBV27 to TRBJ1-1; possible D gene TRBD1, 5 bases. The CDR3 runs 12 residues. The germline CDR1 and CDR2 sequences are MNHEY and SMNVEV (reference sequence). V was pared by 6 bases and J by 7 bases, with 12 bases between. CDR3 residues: CASSLYQGEAFF. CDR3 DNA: TGTGCCAGCAGCCTCTACCAGGGTGAAGCTTTCTTT.

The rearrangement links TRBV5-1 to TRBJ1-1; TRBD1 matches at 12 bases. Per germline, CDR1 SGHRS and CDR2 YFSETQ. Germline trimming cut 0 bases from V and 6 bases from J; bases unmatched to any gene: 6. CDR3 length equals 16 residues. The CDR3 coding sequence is TGCGCCAGCAGCTTGGGGCTGGGACAGGGGGCATCTGAAGCTTTCTTT. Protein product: CASSLGLGQGASEAFF.

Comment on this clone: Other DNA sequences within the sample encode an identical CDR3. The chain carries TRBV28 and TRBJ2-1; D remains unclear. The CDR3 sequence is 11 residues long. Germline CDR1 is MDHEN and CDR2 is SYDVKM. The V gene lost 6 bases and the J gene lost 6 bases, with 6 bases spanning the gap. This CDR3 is CASSSFNEQFF. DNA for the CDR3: TGTGCCAGCAGCTCATTCAATGAGCAGTTCTTC. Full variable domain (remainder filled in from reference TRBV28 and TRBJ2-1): DVKVTQSSRYLVKRTGEKVFLECVQDMDHENMFWYRQDPGLGLRLIYFSYDVKMKEKGDIPEGYSVSREKKERFSLILESASTNQTSMYLCASSSFNEQFFGPGTRLTVL.

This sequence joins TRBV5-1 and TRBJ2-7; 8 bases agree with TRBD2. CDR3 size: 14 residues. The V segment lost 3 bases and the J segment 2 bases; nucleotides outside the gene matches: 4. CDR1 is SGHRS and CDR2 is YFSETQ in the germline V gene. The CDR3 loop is CASSSGREPYEQYF. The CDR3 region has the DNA TGCGCCAGCAGCTCCGGGAGGGAACCCTACGAGCAGTACTTC.

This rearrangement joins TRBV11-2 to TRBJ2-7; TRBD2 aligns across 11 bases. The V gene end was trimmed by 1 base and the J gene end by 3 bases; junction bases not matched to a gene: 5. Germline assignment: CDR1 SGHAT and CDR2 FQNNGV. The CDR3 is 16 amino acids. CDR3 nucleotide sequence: TGTGCCAGCAGCTTAGGTACTAGCGGGAGTCTCTACGAGCAGTACTTC. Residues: CASSLGTSGSLYEQYF.

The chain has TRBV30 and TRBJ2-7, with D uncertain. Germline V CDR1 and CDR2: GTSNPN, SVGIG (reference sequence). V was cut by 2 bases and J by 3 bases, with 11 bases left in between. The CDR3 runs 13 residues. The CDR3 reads CAWSSMGNYEQYF. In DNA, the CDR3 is TGTGCCTGGAGTAGTATGGGGAACTACGAGCAGTACTTC.

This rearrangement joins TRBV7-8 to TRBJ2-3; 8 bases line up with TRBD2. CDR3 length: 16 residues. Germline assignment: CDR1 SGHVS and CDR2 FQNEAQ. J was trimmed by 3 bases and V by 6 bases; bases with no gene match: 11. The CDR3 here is CASSYRGGTSTDTQYF. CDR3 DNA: TGTGCCAGCAGTTACAGAGGAGGGACTAGTACAGATACGCAGTATTTT.

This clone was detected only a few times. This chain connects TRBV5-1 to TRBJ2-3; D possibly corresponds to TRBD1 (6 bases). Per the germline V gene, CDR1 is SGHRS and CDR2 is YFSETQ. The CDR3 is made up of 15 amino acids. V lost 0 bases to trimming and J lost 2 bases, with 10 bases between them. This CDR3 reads CASSLVGTNTDTQYF. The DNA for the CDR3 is TGCGCCAGCAGCTTGGTTGGGACAAACACAGATACGCAGTATTTT.

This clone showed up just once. The CDR3 bases are TGTGCCAGCAGTTCCGCGGGGGGCACAGATACGCAGTATTTT. It codes for CASSSAGGTDTQYF. The rearrangement links TRBV9 to TRBJ2-3; 7 positions agree with TRBD2. V shed 5 bases, J shed 1 base, and the junction held 4 bases outside the gene matches. Germline V gene data show CDR1 as SGDLS and CDR2 as YYNGEE. CDR3 length equals 14 residues.

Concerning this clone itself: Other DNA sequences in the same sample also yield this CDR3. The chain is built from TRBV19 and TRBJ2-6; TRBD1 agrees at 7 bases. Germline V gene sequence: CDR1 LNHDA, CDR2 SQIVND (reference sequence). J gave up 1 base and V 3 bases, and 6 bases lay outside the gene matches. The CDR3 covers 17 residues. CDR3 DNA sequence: TGTGCCAGTAGTATGGGTCAGGGGGTGTCTGGGGCCAACGTCCTGACTTTC. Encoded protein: CASSMGQGVSGANVLTF.

The CDR3 DNA sequence: TGTGCCAGCAGCTCCGCCGTGGCAGGGGCGGAACAGCCCCAGCATTTT. Encoded protein: CASSSAVAGAEQPQHF. The J gene is TRBJ1-5, the V gene TRBV28, with TRBD1 as a possible D gene (6 bases). Trimming left V 6 bases short and J 7 bases short, with 22 bases between. The CDR3 loop spans 16 amino acids. Looked up from germline, CDR1 is MDHEN and CDR2 is SYDVKM.

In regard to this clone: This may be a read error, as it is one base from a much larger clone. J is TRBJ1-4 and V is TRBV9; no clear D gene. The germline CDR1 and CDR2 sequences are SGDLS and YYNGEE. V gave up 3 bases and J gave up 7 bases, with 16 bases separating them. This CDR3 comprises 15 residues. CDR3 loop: CASSAANGGTEKLFF. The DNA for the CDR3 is TGTGCCAGCAGCGCAGCCAACGGCGGTACTGAAAAACTGTTTTTT.

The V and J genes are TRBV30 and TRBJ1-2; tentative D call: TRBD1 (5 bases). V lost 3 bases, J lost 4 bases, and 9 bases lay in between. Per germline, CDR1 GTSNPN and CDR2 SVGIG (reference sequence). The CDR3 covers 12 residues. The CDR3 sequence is CAWSGGIYGYTF. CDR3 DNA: TGTGCCTGGAGCGGGGGGATCTATGGCTACACCTTC.

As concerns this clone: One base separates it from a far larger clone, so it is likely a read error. This CDR3 is CAGSLAQGIGYGYTF. The CDR3, as DNA: TGTGCCGGCAGCTTGGCCCAGGGGATCGGCTATGGCTACACCTTC. This rearrangement joins TRBV5-6 to TRBJ1-2; D may be TRBD1 (6 bases). Germline lookup yields CDR1 SGHDT and CDR2 YYEEEE. The CDR3 loop spans 15 amino acids.

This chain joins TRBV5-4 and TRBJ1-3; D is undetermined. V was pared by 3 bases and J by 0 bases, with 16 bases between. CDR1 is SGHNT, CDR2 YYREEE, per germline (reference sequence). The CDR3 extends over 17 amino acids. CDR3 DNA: TGTGCCAGCAGCTCCCTCACCGGGGAGAGCTCTGGAAACACCATATATTTT. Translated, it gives CASSSLTGESSGNTIYF.

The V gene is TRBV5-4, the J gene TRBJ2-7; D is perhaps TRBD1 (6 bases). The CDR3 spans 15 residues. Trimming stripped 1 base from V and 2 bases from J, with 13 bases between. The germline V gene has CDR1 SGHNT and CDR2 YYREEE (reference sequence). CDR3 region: CASSLQGMGTYEQYF. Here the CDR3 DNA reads TGTGCCAGCAGCTTGCAGGGGATGGGAACCTACGAGCAGTACTTC.

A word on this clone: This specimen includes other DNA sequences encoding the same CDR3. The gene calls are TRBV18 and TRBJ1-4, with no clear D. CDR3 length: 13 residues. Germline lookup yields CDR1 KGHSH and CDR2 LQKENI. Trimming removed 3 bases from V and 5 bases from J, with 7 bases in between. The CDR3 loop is CASSPGQNEKLFF. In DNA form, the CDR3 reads TGTGCCAGCTCACCTGGGCAGAATGAAAAACTGTTTTTT.

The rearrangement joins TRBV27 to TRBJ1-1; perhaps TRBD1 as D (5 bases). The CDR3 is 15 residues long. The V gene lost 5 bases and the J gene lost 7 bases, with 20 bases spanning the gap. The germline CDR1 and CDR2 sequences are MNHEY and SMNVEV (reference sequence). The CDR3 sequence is CASSANWDSPHEAFF. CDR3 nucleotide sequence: TGTGCCAGCAGTGCGAATTGGGACTCTCCCCATGAAGCTTTCTTT.

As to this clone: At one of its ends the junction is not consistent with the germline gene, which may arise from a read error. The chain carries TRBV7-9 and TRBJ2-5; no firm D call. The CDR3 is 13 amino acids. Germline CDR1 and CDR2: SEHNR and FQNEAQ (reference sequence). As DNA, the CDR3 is TGTGCCAGCAGCTTATACGATTCTACGCCCCCGGACTTC. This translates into CASSLYDSTPPDF.

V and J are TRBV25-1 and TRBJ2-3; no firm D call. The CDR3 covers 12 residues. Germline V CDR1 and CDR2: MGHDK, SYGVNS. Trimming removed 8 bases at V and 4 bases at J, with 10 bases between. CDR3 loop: CASRDLADTQYF. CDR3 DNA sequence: TGTGCCAGCCGAGACTTGGCAGATACGCAGTATTTT.

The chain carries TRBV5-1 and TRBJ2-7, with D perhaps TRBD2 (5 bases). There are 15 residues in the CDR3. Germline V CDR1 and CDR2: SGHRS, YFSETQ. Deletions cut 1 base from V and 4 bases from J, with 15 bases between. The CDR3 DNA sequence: TGCGCCAGCAGCTTGATTCCGGCGGGCCGATACGAGCAGTACTTC. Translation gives CASSLIPAGRYEQYF.

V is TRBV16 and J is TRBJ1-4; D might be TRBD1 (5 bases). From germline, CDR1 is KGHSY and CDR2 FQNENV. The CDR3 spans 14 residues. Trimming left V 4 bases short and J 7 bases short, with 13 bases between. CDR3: CASSLPGQGEKLFF. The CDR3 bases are TGTGCCAGCAGCCTCCCGGGTCAGGGTGAAAAACTGTTTTTT.